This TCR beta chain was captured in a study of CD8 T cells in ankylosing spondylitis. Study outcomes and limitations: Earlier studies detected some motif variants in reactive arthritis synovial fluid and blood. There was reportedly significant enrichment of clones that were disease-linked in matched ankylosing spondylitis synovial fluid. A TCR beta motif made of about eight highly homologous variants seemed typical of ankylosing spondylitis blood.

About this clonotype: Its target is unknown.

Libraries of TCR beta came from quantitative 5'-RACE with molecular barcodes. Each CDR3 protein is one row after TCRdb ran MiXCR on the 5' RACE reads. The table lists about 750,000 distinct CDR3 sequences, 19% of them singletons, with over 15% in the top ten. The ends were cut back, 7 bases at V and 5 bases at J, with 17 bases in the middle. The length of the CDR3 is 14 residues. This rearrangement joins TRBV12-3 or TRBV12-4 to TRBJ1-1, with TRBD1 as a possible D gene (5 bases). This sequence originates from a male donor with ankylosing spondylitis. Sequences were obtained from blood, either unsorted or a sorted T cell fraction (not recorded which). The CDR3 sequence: CASTLRGGITEAFF. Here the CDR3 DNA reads TGTGCCAGCACCCTGCGGGGGGGTATAACTGAAGCTTTCTTT.